Listed here are 22 T cell receptor beta chains from one sample, sequenced in a study of blood T cell repertoires in COVID-19. Measured with immunoSEQ multiplex PCR; TCRdb has only the in-frame clones, and not every one. The table includes about 37,000 clones, roughly 89% detected once. Material for sequencing was peripheral blood. These receptors were collected from a human donor in a cohort sampled during active COVID-19.

This chain connects TRBV28 to TRBJ2-1, with TRBD2 matching 14 bases. Trimming at V came to 6 bases and at J to 13 bases, leaving 2 bases not matched to a gene. Germline CDR1 and CDR2: MDHEN and SYDVKM. The CDR3 is 12 residues long. Here the CDR3 DNA reads TGTGCCAGCAGGGGGACTAGCGGGAGCCAGTTCTTC. Translated: CASRGTSGSQFF.

This clone has a handful of counts. The chain recombines TRBV5-4 with TRBJ2-7; no clear D. V lost 0 bases and J lost 1, with 11 bases in between. The CDR3 runs 15 residues. Germline V gene sequence: CDR1 SGHNT, CDR2 YYREEE (reference sequence). The CDR3 region has the DNA TGTGCCAGCAGCTTGGATAGCAGAGGTTCCTACGAGCAGTACTTC. Translation: CASSLDSRGSYEQYF.

J is TRBJ1-5 and V is TRBV2; 7 bases map to TRBD1. Trimming at V came to 6 bases and at J to 4 bases, leaving 6 bases not matched to a gene. The V gene's germline CDR1 is SNHLY and CDR2 FYNNEI. This CDR3 is 14 amino acids long. Here the CDR3 reads CASRAGGVNQPQHF. DNA for the CDR3: TGTGCCAGCAGGGCAGGGGGTGTAAATCAGCCCCAGCATTTT.

Of note for this clone: Other nucleotide sequences from this sample produce the same CDR3. The rearrangement joins TRBV7-9 to TRBJ2-7; a weak D match, TRBD2 (5 bases). From germline, CDR1 is SEHNR and CDR2 FQNEAQ (reference sequence). The CDR3 loop spans 13 amino acids. V was clipped by 7 bases and J by 0 bases, with 10 bases between them. This chain's CDR3 is CASKGGTSYEQYF. The CDR3 DNA is TGTGCCAGCAAAGGAGGTACCTCCTACGAGCAGTACTTC.

In DNA form, the CDR3 reads TGTGCCAGCAGTTACTCGACTAGCGGGAGGTACGAGCAGTACTTC. Residues: CASSYSTSGRYEQYF. The chain carries TRBV6-2 or TRBV6-3 and TRBJ2-7, with TRBD2 identical over 13 bases. Germline V gene lookup returns CDR1 MNHEY and CDR2 SVGEGT. This CDR3 has 15 amino acids. After removal of 0 bases from V and 4 bases from J, the junction contained 0 bases not matched to a gene.

In nucleotides, the CDR3 is TGCAGTGGGACTAGTGGGAATGAGCAGTTCTTC. The encoded protein is CSGTSGNEQFF. This chain links TRBV20-1 with TRBJ2-1, with 7 positions matching TRBD2. Germline assignment: CDR1 DFQATT and CDR2 SNEGSKA (reference sequence). The CDR3 covers 11 residues. Losses at the gene ends were 7 bases for V and 7 bases for J; bases not matched to a gene: 4.

This sequence joins TRBV3-1 (or the pseudogene TRBV3-2) and TRBJ1-5; tentative D call: TRBD1 (5 bases). V gave up 0 bases and J gave up 6 bases, with 15 bases separating them. CDR1 LGHDT and CDR2 YNNKEL come from the germline V gene (reference sequence). The CDR3 sequence is 16 residues long. Here the CDR3 reads CASSQDLGGSVQPQHF. CDR3 DNA sequence: TGTGCCAGCAGCCAAGACCTGGGGGGGTCGGTTCAGCCCCAGCATTTT.

The chain recombines TRBV7-9 with TRBJ2-7, with D unclear. V lost 4 bases and J 6 bases, leaving 7 bases between the germline ends. The CDR3 spans 11 residues. Germline loops: CDR1 SEHNR, CDR2 FQNEAQ (reference sequence). CDR3 protein: CASSSTSEQYF. CDR3 nucleotides: TGTGCCAGCAGCTCCACATCCGAGCAGTACTTC.

This rearrangement joins TRBV6-2 or TRBV6-3 to TRBJ1-5; no clear D. The CDR3 has 14 residues. Germline CDR1 reads MNHEY; CDR2 reads SVGEGT. V was clipped by 6 bases and J by 4 bases, with 13 bases between them. The CDR3 DNA follows: TGTGCCAGCAGCGTCGACTTGAGTAATCAGCCCCAGCATTTT. Translation: CASSVDLSNQPQHF.

This clone was observed once. The chain employs TRBV5-4 and TRBJ2-5; perhaps TRBD1 as D (6 bases). In germline, CDR1 is SGHNT, CDR2 YYREEE (reference sequence). This CDR3 has 14 amino acids. V dropped 0 bases and J dropped 2 bases, with 8 bases sitting between them. The CDR3 protein is CASSLGQGQETQYF. The CDR3 region has the DNA TGTGCCAGCAGCTTGGGGCAGGGGCAAGAGACCCAGTACTTC.

This clone was seen only once. The chain links TRBV28 to TRBJ1-2; D gene ambiguous. In germline, CDR1 is MDHEN, CDR2 SYDVKM. The V end lost 8 bases, the J end lost 2 bases, and 9 bases lay between the germline ends. CDR3 length: 12 residues. As DNA, the CDR3 is TGTGCCAGCGGGCAGGTAAACTATGGCTACACCTTC. Translating it yields CASGQVNYGYTF.

The chain links TRBV10-2 to TRBJ1-1; no definite D call. Germline-derived CDR1 and CDR2 are WSHSY and SAAADI. The V and J ends lost 5 bases and 4 bases respectively, with 14 bases between them. The CDR3 sequence is 14 residues long. CDR3 protein: CASSLRWATTEAFF. The CDR3 DNA reads TGCGCCAGCAGTCTACGGTGGGCCACCACTGAAGCTTTCTTT.

The chain employs TRBV10-1 and TRBJ1-1, with TRBD1 matching over 8 bases. The CDR3 is made up of 15 amino acids. V lost 4 bases and J lost 0; bases outside the gene matches: 4. Germline V lookup: CDR1 WNHNN, CDR2 SYGVQD (reference sequence). In DNA form, the CDR3 reads TGCGCCAGCAGTGCAACAGGGGGGATGAACACTGAAGCTTTCTTT. Translating it yields CASSATGGMNTEAFF.

This clone was picked up a small number of times. This chain uses TRBV3-1 (or the pseudogene TRBV3-2) with TRBJ2-7; D possibly corresponds to TRBD2 (6 bases). Germline CDR1 LGHDT, CDR2 YNNKEL (reference sequence). The CDR3 is made up of 18 amino acids. The V and J ends lost 4 bases and 0 bases respectively, with 22 bases between them. The CDR3 spells CASSRRRDKGRSSYEQYF. CDR3 coding DNA: TGTGCCAGCAGCCGCCGACGAGACAAGGGGAGGAGCTCCTACGAGCAGTACTTC.

The chain is built from TRBV6-2 or TRBV6-3 and TRBJ1-5; D uncertain. There are 13 residues in the CDR3. V lost 4 bases, J lost 3 bases, and 7 bases lay in between. Per the germline V gene, CDR1 is MNHEY and CDR2 is SVGEGT. The CDR3 nucleotides read TGTGCCAGCAGTTTGCGCGACAATCAGCCCCAGCATTTT. Amino acid sequence: CASSLRDNQPQHF.

The chain combines TRBV11-3 with TRBJ2-3, with D maybe TRBD2 (7 bases). The CDR3 has 14 residues. Germline lookup yields CDR1 SGHNT and CDR2 YENEEA. V was cut by 5 bases and J by 5 bases, with 14 bases left in between. The CDR3 nucleotides read TGTGCCAGCAGCGGTGGGGGGGCAAGAGATACGCAGTATTTT. The encoded protein is CASSGGGARDTQYF.

The rearrangement links TRBV7-8 to TRBJ1-6; perhaps TRBD1 as D (5 bases). Between the trimmed V and J ends, which lost 8 bases and 7 bases, there was a span of 12 bases. This CDR3 is built from 13 residues. Germline values: CDR1 SGHVS, CDR2 FQNEAQ. The DNA of the CDR3 is TGTGCCAGCTCCGGGACTCACAATTCACCCCTCCACTTT. As protein: CASSGTHNSPLHF.

The gene calls are TRBV12-5 and TRBJ2-3; 7 bases map to TRBD2. CDR1 is LGHNT and CDR2 is FRNRAP in the germline V gene. The CDR3 length is 17 residues. Unmatched junction bases numbered 13, after V lost 1 base and J lost 6 bases. In DNA, the CDR3 is TGTGCTAGTGGTTTGGGGTTTAATAGCGGGTTTGCTGATACGCAGTATTTT. Protein: CASGLGFNSGFADTQYF.

The chain employs TRBV28 and TRBJ1-2; no clear D. V was cut by 3 bases and J by 8 bases, with 19 bases left in between. Germline loops: CDR1 MDHEN, CDR2 SYDVKM. The CDR3 has 15 residues. The CDR3 region has the DNA TGTGCCAGCAGTTTTCCCCCGGGAGGGCGCTTAGGCTACACCTTC. Residues: CASSFPPGGRLGYTF.

This chain links TRBV28 with TRBJ1-5; 10 bases are a match to TRBD1. The CDR3 contains 16 residues. The V gene end was trimmed by 5 bases and the J gene end by 2 bases; junction bases not matched to a gene: 6. Germline V lookup: CDR1 MDHEN, CDR2 SYDVKM. Here the CDR3 reads CASSLTGTGGNQPQHF. The DNA of the CDR3 is TGTGCCAGCAGTCTGACCGGGACAGGGGGCAATCAGCCCCAGCATTTT.

The J gene is TRBJ2-7, the V gene TRBV7-2; unclear D gene. V lost 0 bases and J 3 bases, leaving 9 bases between the germline ends. The V gene's germline CDR1 is SGHTA and CDR2 FQGNSA. The CDR3 is made up of 14 amino acids. The CDR3 DNA reads as TGTGCCAGCAGCTTAGCGTACGGCGGCTACGAGCAGTACTTC. Translating it yields CASSLAYGGYEQYF.

This chain uses TRBV23-1 with TRBJ2-6; tentative D call: TRBD1 (5 bases). TRBV23-1 is an ORF, with its function uncertain. This CDR3 is built from 16 residues. V lost 2 bases, J lost 2 bases, and 10 bases lay in between. Here the CDR3 reads CASSQDGAAGANVLTF. Written as DNA, the CDR3 is TGCGCCAGCAGTCAAGATGGGGCGGCTGGGGCCAACGTCCTGACTTTC.